What follows is one T cell receptor (beta chain) and its context. The sample is drawn from a study of blood T cell repertoires in COVID-19. About the research overall: In each case, the material was cDNA or gDNA derived from T cells, B-cell-depleted T cells, or PBMCs.

CDR1 DFQATT and CDR2 SNEGSKA come from the germline V gene (reference sequence). The V and J ends lost 3 bases and 4 bases respectively, with 12 bases between them. The CDR3 has 13 residues. Sequencing used immunoSEQ multiplex PCR; TCRdb keeps in-frame clones, though not all of them. Altogether a few hundred thousand clones are present, less than 85% being singletons, with the ten largest covering 3.5% to 5.5%. This TCR was sampled from a man aged 55 to 69 who had recovered from COVID-19. The J gene is TRBJ1-2, the V gene TRBV20-1, with D maybe TRBD1 (6 bases). The specimen sequenced was peripheral blood. DNA for the CDR3: TGCAGTGCTAGTGGGGGGCTAGGCTATGGCTACACCTTC. It specifies CSASGGLGYGYTF.